This T cell receptor beta chain was sequenced in a study of spatial heterogeneity in lung cancer. TCRdb passed the 5' RACE reads through MiXCR, listing each CDR3 protein once. Of more than 9,500 distinct CDR3 sequences listed, approximately 6.2% were seen once; the top ten hold under 13%. In this sample, this clonotype turned up many times. Stated time point: sample taken at primary tumor resection. The authors sequenced whole RNA from tumor, nontumor lung or frozen PBMC without sorting. The CDR3 consists of 15 residues. The germline V gene has CDR1 ENHRY and CDR2 SYGVKD. The germline V and J ends were trimmed by 0 bases and 2 bases, with 10 bases remaining between them.

The sample was normal lung tissue next to the tumor, taken at surgery. This clonotype originated in a male donor with early-stage non-small cell lung cancer. This rearrangement joins TRBV10-3 to TRBJ1-1, with no clear D. CDR3 sequence reads: CAISESMAANTEAFF. CDR3 bases: TGTGCCATCAGTGAGTCGATGGCAGCCAACACTGAAGCTTTCTTT.